This record covers a single T cell receptor beta chain. Its antigen is not known. These data come from a study of cytomegalovirus exposure and HLA in healthy donors. Study outcomes and limitations: The authors enumerated over 150 TCR beta chains as linked to cytomegalovirus.

Using immunoSEQ multiplex PCR, the repertoire was profiled, and TCRdb retains in-frame clones only, with some absent. Of 71,000 or so clones in the sample, roughly 94% were seen once. The sequence was collected from a woman aged 18-35 years in good health and CMV-seropositive. Material for sequencing was PBMCs.

CDR3: CAYKTQGSYSNQPQHF. CDR3 DNA sequence: TGTGCCTACAAGACACAGGGCTCTTATAGCAATCAGCCCCAGCATTTT. The chain links TRBV30 to TRBJ1-5, with a possible D match to TRBD1 (6 bases). Trimming shortened V by 7 bases and J by 0 bases, and 19 bases separated the two germline ends. The CDR3 contains 16 residues. Germline lookup yields CDR1 GTSNPN and CDR2 SVGIG (reference sequence).